This T cell receptor (beta chain) came from a study of regulatory T cells in long-lasting Graves disease. Study as a whole: Prior antithyroid drug treatment in newly diagnosed Graves' patients lasted under 3 months.

The CDR3 spans 14 residues. V gave up 8 bases and J gave up 4 bases, with 15 bases separating them. From germline, CDR1 is SGHNT and CDR2 YENEEA. In this sample, this clonotype turned up a few times. Construction of the TCR beta libraries employed iRepertoire HTBI primers in conjunction with Arm-PCR of CDR3 regions. TCRdb analysed the multiplex PCR reads with MiXCR anew, one entry per CDR3 protein. Of fewer than 650,000 distinct CDR3 sequences listed, approximately 16% are singletons. Time point given: newly diagnosed GD, antithyroid drugs for less than 3 months. PBMCs provided the RNA from which the TCR library was made. The data were also submitted as part of a second study, on T cells in Graves' hyperthyroidism and ophthalmopathy.

The source was peripheral blood mononuclear cells (PBMCs), collected at new diagnosis, from a patient treated with antithyroid drugs. The clonotype was recovered from a young man with Graves disease. This sequence joins TRBV11-3 and TRBJ1-3; no firm D call. This CDR3 is CASEAATEGNTIYF. The CDR3 nucleotides read TGTGCCAGCGAAGCGGCCACGGAAGGAAACACCATATATTTT. The full variable domain, completed using reference TRBV11-3 and TRBJ1-3, is EAGVVQSPRYKIIEKKQPVAFWCNPISGHNTLYWYLQNLGQGPELLIRYENEEAVDDSQLPKDRFSAERLKGVDSTLKIQPAELGDSAVYLCASEAATEGNTIYFGEGSWLTVV.